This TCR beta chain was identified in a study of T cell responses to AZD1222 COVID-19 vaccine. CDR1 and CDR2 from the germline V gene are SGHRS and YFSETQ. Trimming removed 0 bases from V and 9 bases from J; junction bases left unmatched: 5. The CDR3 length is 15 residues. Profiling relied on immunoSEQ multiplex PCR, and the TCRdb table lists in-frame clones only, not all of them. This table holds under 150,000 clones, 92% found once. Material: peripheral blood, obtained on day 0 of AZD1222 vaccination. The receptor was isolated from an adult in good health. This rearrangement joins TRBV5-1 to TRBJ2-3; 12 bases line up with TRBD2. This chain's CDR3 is CASSLGLAGGETQYF. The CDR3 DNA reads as TGCGCCAGCAGCTTGGGTCTAGCGGGAGGGGAGACGCAGTATTTT.